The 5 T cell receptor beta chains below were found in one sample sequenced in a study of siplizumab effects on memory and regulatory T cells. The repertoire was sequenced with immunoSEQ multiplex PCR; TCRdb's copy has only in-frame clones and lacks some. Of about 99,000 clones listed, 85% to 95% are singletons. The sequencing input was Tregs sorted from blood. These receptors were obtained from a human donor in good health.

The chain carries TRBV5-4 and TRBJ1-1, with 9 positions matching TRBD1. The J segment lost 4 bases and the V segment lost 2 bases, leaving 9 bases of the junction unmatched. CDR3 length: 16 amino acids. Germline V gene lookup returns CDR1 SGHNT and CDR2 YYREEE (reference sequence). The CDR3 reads CASSLVQGAVGTEAFF. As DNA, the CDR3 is TGTGCCAGCAGCTTAGTACAGGGGGCAGTGGGCACTGAAGCTTTCTTT. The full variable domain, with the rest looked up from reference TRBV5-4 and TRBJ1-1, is ETGVTQSPTHLIKTRGQQVTLRCSSQSGHNTVSWYQQALGQGPQFIFQYYREEENGRGNFPPRFSGLQFPNYSSELNVNALELDDSALYLCASSLVQGAVGTEAFFGQGTRLTVV.

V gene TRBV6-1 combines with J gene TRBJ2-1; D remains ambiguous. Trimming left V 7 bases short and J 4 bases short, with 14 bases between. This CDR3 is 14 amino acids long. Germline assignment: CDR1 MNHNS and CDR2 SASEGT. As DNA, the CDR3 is TGTGCCAGCATCGTTGGAGCAGTTTACAATGAGCAGTTCTTC. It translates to CASIVGAVYNEQFF.

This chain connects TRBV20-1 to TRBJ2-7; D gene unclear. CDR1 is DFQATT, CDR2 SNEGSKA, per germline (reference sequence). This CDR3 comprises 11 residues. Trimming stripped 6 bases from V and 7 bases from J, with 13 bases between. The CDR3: CSARTPKEQYF. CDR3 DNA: TGCAGTGCCCGGACCCCGAAGGAGCAGTACTTC.

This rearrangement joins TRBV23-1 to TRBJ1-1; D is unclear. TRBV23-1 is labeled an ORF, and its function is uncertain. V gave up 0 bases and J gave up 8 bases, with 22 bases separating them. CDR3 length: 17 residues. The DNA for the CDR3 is TGCGCCAGCAGTCAATCTCTCTCTCAAGGGTTCTACGTAGAAGCTTTCTTT. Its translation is CASSQSLSQGFYVEAFF.

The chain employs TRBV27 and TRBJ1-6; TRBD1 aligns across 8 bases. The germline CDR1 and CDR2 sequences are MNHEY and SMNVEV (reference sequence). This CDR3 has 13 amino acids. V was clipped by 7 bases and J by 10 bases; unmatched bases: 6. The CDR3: CASTGTGGSPLHF. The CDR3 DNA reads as TGTGCCAGCACTGGGACAGGCGGCTCACCCCTCCACTTT.